This TCR beta chain was recovered during a study of molecular identifiers for immune sequencing clone quantification. This clonotype has a handful of counts. Its matching antigen is unknown. Study results and caveats: Spiked TCR RNA from one Jurkat cell reportedly showed up when mixed among approximately 990,000 naive cells.

Naive CD8 T cells underwent sorting with the CD8+CD4-CCR7+CD45RA+ definition. CDR3 length: 17 residues. Trimming removed 3 bases from V and 5 bases from J, with 20 bases in between. The V gene's germline CDR1 is SGHAT and CDR2 FQNNGV. Using its own MiXCR run on the PCR reads, TCRdb lists one record per CDR3 protein. The table shows 300,000 to 400,000 distinct CDR3 sequences, with about 22% occurring only once. The sequenced sample consisted of naive CD8+ T cells from blood, with Jurkat cell RNA spiked in. As for subset: FACS-sorted CD8+CD4-CCR7+CD45RA+ naive T cells. The receptor was isolated from a human donor in good health. Some libraries in this study had Jurkat cell RNA spiked in. V is TRBV11-2 and J is TRBJ2-1, with D uncertain. The CDR3 coding sequence is TGTGCCAGCAGCTTCGGACCACACGACTCCTTCAACAATGAGCAGTTCTTC. Translation gives CASSFGPHDSFNNEQFF.